The T cell receptor (beta chain) under discussion was sequenced for a study of cytomegalovirus exposure and HLA in healthy donors. The study ran its PCR with 60 Vbeta and 13 Jbeta primers. The protocol was immunoSEQ multiplex PCR, while the TCRdb copy is restricted to in-frame clones and leaves out a portion. The sample holds around 200,000 clones, just over 75% seen once. Germline-derived CDR1 and CDR2 are SGHAT and FQNNGV. The CDR3 runs to 15 residues. V was shortened by 3 bases and J by 5 bases, with 16 bases between the two germline ends. The chain uses TRBV11-2 and TRBJ2-5, with D possibly matching TRBD1 (5 bases). The material sequenced was PBMCs. This receptor was obtained from a woman aged 30 to 39 in good health and CMV-seropositive. The CDR3 region is CASSLGSGFTETQYF. CDR3 DNA: TGTGCCAGCAGCTTGGGATCAGGGTTTACGGAGACCCAGTACTTC.